This record covers a single TCR beta chain. Its specificity is not known. This entry belongs to a study of T cells and Merkel cell carcinoma outcomes. Findings and limits, study-wide: Reportedly, T-cell repertoire with density predicts Merkel cell carcinoma outcomes.

V was clipped by 3 bases and J by 3 bases, with 10 bases between them. Germline CDR1 and CDR2: SEHNR and FQNEAQ (reference sequence). This CDR3 has 14 residues. Assay: immunoSEQ multiplex PCR; the TCRdb copy retains only in-frame clones and omits some. The sample shows 9,500 to 15,000 clones, just under 97% of them seen only once. The V call is TRBV7-9, the J call TRBJ2-3, with D perhaps TRBD1 or TRBD2 (5 bases each). The sequencing sample was made of tumor tissue from Merkel cell carcinoma. The sequence came from a human donor with Merkel cell carcinoma. The CDR3 sequence is CASSFGTGTDTQYF. The CDR3 nucleotides read TGTGCCAGCAGCTTTGGGACGGGGACAGATACGCAGTATTTT.